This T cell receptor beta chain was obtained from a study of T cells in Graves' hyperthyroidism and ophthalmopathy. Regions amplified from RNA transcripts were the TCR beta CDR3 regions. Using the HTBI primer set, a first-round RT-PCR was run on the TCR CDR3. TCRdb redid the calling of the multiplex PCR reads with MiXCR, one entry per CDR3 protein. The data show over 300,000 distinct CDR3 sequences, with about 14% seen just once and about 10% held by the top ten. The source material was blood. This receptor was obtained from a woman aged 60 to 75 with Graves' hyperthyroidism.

CDR3 amino acids: CSATPTSGIPGELFF. The CDR3 region has the DNA TGCAGTGCTACCCCAACTAGCGGGATTCCCGGGGAGCTGTTTTTT. V and J are TRBV20-1 and TRBJ2-2; 10 bases are a match to TRBD2. The CDR3 has 15 residues. Germline V gene sequence: CDR1 DFQATT, CDR2 SNEGSKA (reference sequence). J was trimmed by 6 bases and V by 4 bases; bases with no gene match: 8.